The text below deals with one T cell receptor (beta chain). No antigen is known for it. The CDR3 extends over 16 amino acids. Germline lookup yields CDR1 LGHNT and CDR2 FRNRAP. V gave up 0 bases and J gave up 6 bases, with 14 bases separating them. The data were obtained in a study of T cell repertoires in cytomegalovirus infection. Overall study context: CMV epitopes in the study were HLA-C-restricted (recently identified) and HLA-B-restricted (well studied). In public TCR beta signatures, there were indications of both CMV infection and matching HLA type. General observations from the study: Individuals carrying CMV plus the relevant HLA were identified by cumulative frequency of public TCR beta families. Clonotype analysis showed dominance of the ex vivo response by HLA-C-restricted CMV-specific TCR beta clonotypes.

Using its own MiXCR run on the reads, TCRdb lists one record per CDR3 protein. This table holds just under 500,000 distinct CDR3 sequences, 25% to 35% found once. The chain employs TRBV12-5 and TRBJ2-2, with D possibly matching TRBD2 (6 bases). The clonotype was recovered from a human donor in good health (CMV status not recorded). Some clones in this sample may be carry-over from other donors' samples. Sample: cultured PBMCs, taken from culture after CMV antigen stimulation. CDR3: CASGLVGTGSAGELFF. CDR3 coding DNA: TGTGCTAGTGGTTTGGTAGGGACCGGGAGCGCCGGGGAGCTGTTTTTT. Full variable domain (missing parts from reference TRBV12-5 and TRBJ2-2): DARVTQTPRHKVTEMGQEVTMRCQPILGHNTVFWYRQTMMQGLELLAYFRNRAPLDDSGMPKDRFSAEMPDATLATLKIQPSEPRDSAVYFCASGLVGTGSAGELFFGEGSRLTVL.